These T cell receptor beta chains were read from a single sample in a study of blood T cell repertoires in COVID-19. Here immunoSEQ multiplex PCR was the method, and the copy in TCRdb shows in-frame clones only, minus some. Among about 100,000 clones listed, around 88% were seen once. Sequenced sample: peripheral blood. These receptors were taken from a human donor in a cohort sampled during active COVID-19. The conserved cysteine and the conserved F or W are not part of the CDR3 here.

v_call: TRBV3-1/TRBV3-2; cdr3_aa: ASSQDRLAEQETQY
v_call: TRBV2; cdr3_aa: ASREIGTGINSNQPQH
v_call: TRBV11-1; cdr3_aa: ASSRYGDKNIQY
v_call: TRBV5-1; cdr3_aa: ASSLVPRDKGNTIY
v_call: TRBV5-5; cdr3_aa: ASSFSPTRAETQY
v_call: TRBV5-1; cdr3_aa: ASSLEVGGSETQY
v_call: TRBV6-2/TRBV6-3; cdr3_aa: ASSAPGLAGYNEQF
v_call: TRBV5-4; cdr3_aa: ASSRDTSYEQY
v_call: TRBV13; cdr3_aa: ASSPGQILRETQY
v_call: TRBV6-1; cdr3_aa: ASSEARGGYNTEAF
v_call: TRBV19; cdr3_aa: ASRSNERTQY
v_call: TRBV7-9; cdr3_aa: ASSLGTGMANQPQH
v_call: TRBV7-9; cdr3_aa: ASSFSTPSYNEQF
v_call: TRBV5-1; cdr3_aa: ASSFEGASTEAF
v_call: TRBV12-3/TRBV12-4; cdr3_aa: ASSADRVDGYT
v_call: TRBV18; cdr3_aa: ASSPLPGGGLNEQF
v_call: TRBV14; cdr3_aa: ASSLRTSGIYNEQF